The 21 T cell receptor beta chains given below trace back to one sample, sequenced in a study of T-cell reconstitution after alpha-beta-depleted transplantation in children listed by TCRdb under 2016. The protocol used for the library was PCR. TCRdb lists the instrument as Illumina HiSeq 2500. Molecular barcoding was employed in the preparation of TCR libraries, with unique molecular identifiers being used to normalize TCRbeta repertoire quantification. TCRdb applied fastp at Q25 and MiXCR to the public reads, then kept only in-frame beta chains. Merged by CDR3 protein, the rows form single entries marked with the most common genes and DNA. In all, the sample holds a few hundred thousand distinct CDR3 sequences, and around 17% of those were seen once. The ten largest clones represent around 3.3% of the sample. This material consisted of PBMCs from the stem cell graft donor, taken from the stem cell graft. The receptor set was obtained from a human donor who donated a stem cell graft to a child with acute lymphoblastic leukemia.

This chain connects TRBV7-6 to TRBJ2-7; perhaps TRBD1 as D (6 bases). The CDR3 length is 13 residues. V was shortened by 2 bases and J by 3 bases, with 8 bases between the two germline ends. Germline V gives CDR1 SGHVS, CDR2 FNYEAQ. The CDR3 bases are TGTGCCAGCAGCTTACAGGGGCGCTACGAGCAGTACTTC. Translating gives CASSLQGRYEQYF.

The rearrangement uses TRBV12-3 or TRBV12-4 and TRBJ2-2, with 12 bases identical to TRBD2. The trim removed 3 bases at V and 9 bases at J, leaving 11 bases unmatched. CDR3 length: 17 residues. CDR3 nucleotide sequence: TGTGCCAGCAGTTTTTCTAGCGGGAGGGCTCCAAGCCGGGAGCTGTTTTTT. Protein product: CASSFSSGRAPSRELFF.

This clonotype turned up a few times. V gene TRBV2 combines with J gene TRBJ2-1; 7 positions match TRBD1. V dropped 6 bases and J dropped 2; count of bases not matched to a gene: 10. The CDR3 totals 16 residues. Germline CDR1 and CDR2: SNHLY and FYNNEI. Here the CDR3 reads CASRIIGGETYNEQFF. The CDR3 nucleotides are TGTGCCAGCAGGATAATAGGGGGCGAAACCTACAATGAGCAGTTCTTC. Full variable domain (missing parts from reference TRBV2 and TRBJ2-1): EPEVTQTPSHQVTQMGQEVILRCVPISNHLYFYWYRQILGQKVEFLVSFYNNEISEKSEIFDDQFSVERPDGSNFTLKIRSTKLEDSAMYFCASRIIGGETYNEQFFGPGTRLTVL.

This clonotype was observed a few times. The chain has TRBV5-1 and TRBJ2-2, with unresolved D. The CDR3 has 12 residues. CDR1 is SGHRS and CDR2 is YFSETQ in the germline V gene. Trimming took 4 bases from V and 6 from J, leaving 7 bases between them. CDR3 DNA sequence: TGCGCCAGCAGCACCGGCGCCGGGGAGCTGTTTTTT. Translated, it gives CASSTGAGELFF. Variable domain in full (rest from reference TRBV5-1 and TRBJ2-2): KAGVTQTPRYLIKTRGQQVTLSCSPISGHRSVSWYQQTPGQGLQFLFEYFSETQRNKGNFPGRFSGRQFSNSRSEMNVSTLELGDSALYLCASSTGAGELFFGEGSRLTVL.

The CDR3 here is CASSLGHGTSYNEQFF. The CDR3 nucleotides read TGTGCCAGCAGTTTGGGTCACGGGACCTCCTACAATGAGCAGTTCTTC. V usage is TRBV12-3 or TRBV12-4 and J usage is TRBJ2-1; D may be TRBD1 or TRBD2 (5 bases each). The V end lost 3 bases, the J end lost 0 bases, and 12 bases lay between the germline ends. CDR3 length equals 16 residues.

This clonotype was recorded a few times. The chain carries TRBV20-1 and TRBJ2-7; no firm D call. The germline V gene encodes CDR1 DFQATT and CDR2 SNEGSKA (reference sequence). The CDR3 contains 15 residues. Trimming cost V 0 bases and J 2 bases, with 14 bases left between them. DNA for the CDR3: TGCAGTGCTAGAGATCAAATCTGGGGTACCTACGAGCAGTACTTC. This sequence encodes CSARDQIWGTYEQYF.

This clonotype was counted between two and nine times. The chain is built from TRBV27 and TRBJ1-1, with D possibly being TRBD1 (5 bases). Germline CDR1 is MNHEY and CDR2 is SMNVEV (reference sequence). Trimming pared 4 bases from V and 6 bases from J, leaving 12 bases between. The CDR3 spans 13 residues. CDR3 bases: TGTGCCAGCAGTTGGGTAGGGGAAGCTGAAGCTTTCTTT. Translated, it gives CASSWVGEAEAFF.

The V and J genes are TRBV20-1 and TRBJ1-2, with 12 bases that match TRBD1. V was clipped by 2 bases and J by 6 bases; unmatched bases: 10. Germline lookup yields CDR1 DFQATT and CDR2 SNEGSKA (reference sequence). This CDR3 comprises 16 residues. The CDR3 bases are TGCAGTGCTAGACGTTCCGGGACAGGGGGCGGTGATGGCTACACCTTC. It encodes CSARRSGTGGGDGYTF.

Many counts were recorded for this clonotype. The V and J genes are TRBV10-3 and TRBJ2-1; 7 bases match TRBD2. In germline, CDR1 is ENHRY, CDR2 SYGVKD. V lost 5 bases, J lost 3 bases, and 4 bases stayed unmatched. The CDR3 is 14 amino acids. DNA of the CDR3: TGTGCCATCAGTTGGGGGGGGGACTACAATGAGCAGTTCTTC. It specifies CAISWGGDYNEQFF.

The chain carries TRBV7-3 and TRBJ2-3, with TRBD2 identical over 11 bases. The CDR3 runs 20 residues. The V gene's germline CDR1 is SGHTA and CDR2 FQGTGA. J was trimmed by 5 bases and V by 1 base; bases with no gene match: 17. In DNA, the CDR3 is TGTGCCAGCAGCTTAATGCCCCCCGGGTTGCTAGCGGGAGGAGTAGATACGCAGTATTTT. Protein product: CASSLMPPGLLAGGVDTQYF.

V usage is TRBV24-1 and J usage is TRBJ2-5; either TRBD1 or TRBD2 may fit D (6 bases each). The CDR3 spans 14 residues. The germline gives CDR1 KGHDR, CDR2 SFDVKD. Trimming cost V 2 bases and J 7 bases, with 13 bases left between them. CDR3 protein: CATSDWGALGTQYF. DNA of the CDR3: TGTGCCACCAGTGATTGGGGGGCCTTAGGGACCCAGTACTTC.

This clonotype was picked up a small number of times. The rearrangement uses TRBV6-5 and TRBJ2-7; TRBD1 might be the D (6 bases). In germline, CDR1 is MNHEY, CDR2 SVGAGI. The CDR3 runs 18 residues. The germline V and J ends were trimmed by 0 bases and 2 bases, with 20 bases remaining between them. DNA of the CDR3: TGTGCCAGCAGTTACTCAGGGCAGGGGAGCAGAGGGGCCTACGAGCAGTACTTC. Its protein product is CASSYSGQGSRGAYEQYF.

This clonotype has more than one count but fewer than ten. The chain couples TRBV28 to TRBJ2-2; D may be TRBD1 or TRBD2 (5 bases each). Germline-derived CDR1 and CDR2 are MDHEN and SYDVKM. V was shortened by 3 bases and J by 5 bases, with 16 bases between the two germline ends. This CDR3 region has 16 residues. The CDR3 loop reads CASSFIRGVRTGELFF. CDR3 coding DNA: TGTGCCAGCAGTTTCATTCGAGGGGTCAGGACCGGGGAGCTGTTTTTT.

This chain connects TRBV29-1 to TRBJ1-6, with D perhaps matching TRBD1 (6 bases). Trimming cost V 3 bases and J 14 bases, with 11 bases left between them. The germline CDR1 and CDR2 sequences are SQVTM and ANQGSEA. The CDR3 runs to 11 residues. In nucleotides, the CDR3 is TGCAGCGTTGATGAGGGGGGGTCCCTCCACTTT. Translation: CSVDEGGSLHF.

This clonotype was seen only a few times. V usage is TRBV25-1 and J usage is TRBJ2-7; D is unclear. CDR3 size: 11 residues. Germline V gene sequence: CDR1 MGHDK, CDR2 SYGVNS. Trimming pared 9 bases from V and 2 bases from J, leaving 8 bases between. CDR3 residues: CASIGPYEQYF. The CDR3 coding sequence is TGTGCCAGTATAGGCCCCTACGAGCAGTACTTC.

This clonotype was counted only a few times. The rearrangement uses TRBV7-9 and TRBJ1-1; D call uncertain. Germline loops: CDR1 SEHNR, CDR2 FQNEAQ (reference sequence). There are 18 residues in the CDR3. V was pared by 3 bases and J by 1 base, with 21 bases between. For the CDR3, the DNA is TGTGCCAGCAGCTTCCCTCTCATCACGATAACGGGGAACACTGAAGCTTTCTTT. As protein: CASSFPLITITGNTEAFF.

This clonotype appeared once. The chain carries TRBV25-1 and TRBJ2-2; D gene ambiguous. The CDR3 consists of 14 residues. Germline V gives CDR1 MGHDK, CDR2 SYGVNS. Trimming took 4 bases from V and 2 from J, leaving 8 bases between them. The CDR3 sequence: CASSGQPNTGELFF. The CDR3 coding sequence is TGTGCCAGCAGTGGGCAGCCAAACACCGGGGAGCTGTTTTTT. Filled out from reference TRBV25-1 and TRBJ2-2, the complete variable domain reads EADIYQTPRYLVIGTGKKITLECSQTMGHDKMYWYQQDPGMELHLIHYSYGVNSTEKGDLSSESTVSRIRTEHFPLTLESARPSHTSQYLCASSGQPNTGELFFGEGSRLTVL.

This clonotype was counted only a few times. Written as DNA, the CDR3 is TGTGCCACCAGGACCGTTAGCGGGAGAATCGGGGAGCTGTTTTTT. Protein: CATRTVSGRIGELFF. This chain links TRBV15 with TRBJ2-2; 9 nucleotides align to TRBD2. Germline trimming cut 6 bases from V and 7 bases from J; bases unmatched to any gene: 9. The CDR3 length is 15 residues. Germline CDR1 and CDR2: LNHNV and YYDKDF (reference sequence).

In this sample, this clonotype turned up a few times. The genes are TRBV5-1 and TRBJ1-4; D gene ambiguous. Germline-derived CDR1 and CDR2 are SGHRS and YFSETQ. Between the trimmed V and J ends, which lost 5 bases and 0 bases, there was a span of 8 bases. This CDR3 contains 14 residues. The CDR3 region has the DNA TGCGCCAGCAGGGAGAGAGCAACTAATGAAAAACTGTTTTTT. Amino acids: CASRERATNEKLFF.

The chain uses TRBV7-8 and TRBJ1-4, with D hard to call. The germline V gene encodes CDR1 SGHVS and CDR2 FQNEAQ. Trimming shortened V by 4 bases and J by 8 bases, and 14 bases separated the two germline ends. This CDR3 contains 14 residues. CDR3 DNA sequence: TGTGCCAGCAGCTCTCGGACGCGAAGGGAAAAACTGTTTTTT. It codes for CASSSRTRREKLFF.

The chain recombines TRBV20-1 with TRBJ2-3; 8 positions agree with TRBD1. CDR3 length: 12 amino acids. CDR1 DFQATT and CDR2 SNEGSKA come from the germline V gene (reference sequence). The trim removed 6 bases at V and 2 bases at J, leaving 1 base unmatched. This CDR3 reads CSAGQDTDTQYF. In nucleotides, the CDR3 is TGCAGTGCGGGACAGGACACAGATACGCAGTATTTT.